Listed here are 22 T cell receptor beta chains from one sample, sequenced in a study of Ad26.COV2.S vaccination and SARS-CoV-2 variants. TCRdb keeps only in-frame clones here, not all; method: immunoSEQ multiplex PCR. This table holds more than 300,000 clones, roughly 91% found once. Treatment defined: some 20 received Ad26.COV2.S at low or high dose, single or two shots; about 5 received placebo; per-sample allocation not given. Samples analyzed were those drawn on day 63 after the first vaccine or placebo injection. The sample in question was peripheral blood, obtained in a trial of Ad26.COV2.S vaccine versus placebo. The receptors were sampled from a person aged 18-60 years who received the Ad26.COV2.S COVID-19 vaccine or a placebo.

The V call is TRBV11-2, the J call TRBJ2-7; maybe TRBD2 (6 bases). The V and J ends lost 3 bases and 1 base respectively, with 16 bases between them. This CDR3 has 16 residues. Germline V lookup: CDR1 SGHAT, CDR2 FQNNGV. The CDR3 region has the DNA TGTGCCAGCAGCTTCGATGGGGGAGCGGGTTCCTACGAGCAGTACTTC. Its protein is CASSFDGGAGSYEQYF.

V is TRBV5-4 and J is TRBJ2-5, with D possibly TRBD1 on 6 matching bases. V lost 3 bases, J lost 5 bases, and 20 bases lay in between. The CDR3 runs 16 residues. The germline CDR1 and CDR2 sequences are SGHNT and YYREEE (reference sequence). CDR3 residues: CASSSGLQGVGETQYF. CDR3 bases: TGTGCCAGCAGCTCCGGCCTACAGGGAGTAGGGGAGACCCAGTACTTC. Full variable domain (missing parts from reference TRBV5-4 and TRBJ2-5): ETGVTQSPTHLIKTRGQQVTLRCSSQSGHNTVSWYQQALGQGPQFIFQYYREEENGRGNFPPRFSGLQFPNYSSELNVNALELDDSALYLCASSSGLQGVGETQYFGPGTRLLVL.

The chain recombines TRBV5-5 with TRBJ2-1; TRBD2 might be the D (6 bases). Trimming removed 4 bases at V and 5 bases at J, with 13 bases between. The CDR3 covers 14 residues. From germline, CDR1 is SGHKS and CDR2 YYEKEE (reference sequence). The DNA of the CDR3 is TGTGCCAGCAGCCCGGGGACTGGCCACAATGAGCAGTTCTTC. Its translation: CASSPGTGHNEQFF.

V usage is TRBV28 and J usage is TRBJ2-7; 10 nucleotides line up with TRBD2. The CDR3 runs to 15 residues. Germline-derived CDR1 and CDR2 are MDHEN and SYDVKM. After removal of 7 bases from V and 0 bases from J, the junction contained 6 bases not matched to a gene. The CDR3 is CASISLAGDSYEQYF. CDR3 DNA sequence: TGTGCCAGCATCTCCCTAGCGGGGGACTCCTACGAGCAGTACTTC.

The gene calls are TRBV7-9 and TRBJ2-7, with D maybe TRBD2 (6 bases). V lost 10 bases to trimming and J lost 3 bases, with 13 bases between them. Germline V gene sequence: CDR1 SEHNR, CDR2 FQNEAQ (reference sequence). CDR3 length equals 12 residues. CDR3 region: CATQDGGYEQYF. The CDR3, as DNA: TGTGCCACACAGGACGGGGGCTACGAGCAGTACTTC.

In DNA form, the CDR3 reads TGTGCCAGCAGTGAATGGGCTAGCGGGAGCTCCTACAATGAGCAGTTCTTC. It translates to CASSEWASGSSYNEQFF. The chain combines TRBV2 with TRBJ2-1, with 10 positions matching TRBD2. V shed 2 bases and J 0 bases; nucleotides not matched to a gene: 4. This CDR3 comprises 17 residues. Germline CDR1 reads SNHLY; CDR2 reads FYNNEI.

The chain is built from TRBV4-1 and TRBJ1-5, with TRBD1 as a possible D gene (5 bases). CDR1 is MGHRA and CDR2 is YSYEKL in the germline V gene. Trimming removed 1 base from V and 0 bases from J, with 7 bases in between. The CDR3 extends over 15 amino acids. For the CDR3, the DNA is TGCGCCAGCAGCCAAGGGGGGTATAGCAATCAGCCCCAGCATTTT. Amino acid sequence: CASSQGGYSNQPQHF.

The chain recombines TRBV18 with TRBJ2-2; maybe TRBD1 (6 bases). V was pared by 3 bases and J by 4 bases, with 15 bases between. Germline V gene lookup returns CDR1 KGHSH and CDR2 LQKENI. This CDR3 has 16 residues. The chain's CDR3 is CASSPRTDSPTGELFF. DNA for the CDR3: TGTGCCAGCTCACCCCGGACAGACTCCCCCACCGGGGAGCTGTTTTTT.

This clone came up a few times. The chain employs TRBV2 and TRBJ1-3; D is perhaps TRBD1 (5 bases). Germline loops: CDR1 SNHLY, CDR2 FYNNEI. Trimming took 4 bases from V and 3 from J, leaving 22 bases between them. There are 18 residues in the CDR3. The CDR3: CASSGKTWGVSRGNTIYF. The CDR3 nucleotides read TGTGCCAGCAGTGGTAAAACCTGGGGGGTATCTCGTGGAAACACCATATATTTT.

The V call is TRBV10-1, the J call TRBJ2-1; 14 bases agree with TRBD2. V shed 6 bases and J 9 bases; nucleotides not matched to a gene: 7. The CDR3 is 15 residues long. CDR1 is WNHNN, CDR2 SYGVQD, per germline (reference sequence). The CDR3: CASSLTSGRGGEQFF. CDR3 bases: TGCGCCAGCAGCCTGACTAGCGGGAGGGGGGGTGAGCAGTTCTTC.

The CDR3 DNA reads TGTGCCAGAAGCCAGAGGGGGTACTACGAGCAGTACTTC. Encoded protein: CARSQRGYYEQYF. V and J are TRBV7-5 and TRBJ2-7; the D call in the table, TRBD1, was not verified against the DNA. TRBV7-5 is designated a pseudogene. This CDR3 contains 13 residues.

The chain links TRBV5-8 to TRBJ2-7; D remains ambiguous. Per germline, CDR1 SGHTS and CDR2 YDEGEE. V was trimmed by 0 bases and J by 2 bases, leaving 15 bases between them. The CDR3 length is 16 residues. CDR3 sequence reads: CASSLAGFYGTYEQYF. The CDR3 DNA reads TGTGCCAGCAGCTTGGCCGGTTTTTACGGAACCTACGAGCAGTACTTC.

This sequence joins TRBV7-9 and TRBJ1-1, with D possibly being TRBD1 (5 bases). Germline-derived CDR1 and CDR2 are SEHNR and FQNEAQ (reference sequence). This CDR3 contains 13 residues. The V gene lost 1 base and the J gene lost 5 bases, with 8 bases spanning the gap. The CDR3 DNA reads TGTGCCAGCAGCTTAGGGTGGGGGACTGAAGCTTTCTTT. Residues: CASSLGWGTEAFF.

A few counts support this clone. In DNA, the CDR3 is TGTGCCAGCAGGAGCCCAAATTCCTACGAGCAGTACTTC. It codes for CASRSPNSYEQYF. The chain joins TRBV28 to TRBJ2-7; no definite D call. Trimming removed 6 bases from V and 1 base from J, with 10 bases in between. The CDR3 is 13 residues long. In germline, CDR1 is MDHEN, CDR2 SYDVKM. The full variable domain, its missing parts supplied by reference TRBV28 and TRBJ2-7, is DVKVTQSSRYLVKRTGEKVFLECVQDMDHENMFWYRQDPGLGLRLIYFSYDVKMKEKGDIPEGYSVSREKKERFSLILESASTNQTSMYLCASRSPNSYEQYFGPGTRLTVT.

This clone showed up just a few times. This chain links TRBV9 with TRBJ2-2; 8 nucleotides line up with TRBD1. This CDR3 spans 15 amino acids. The germline V gene has CDR1 SGDLS and CDR2 YYNGEE. V was pared by 3 bases and J by 1 base, with 2 bases of the junction left unmatched. The CDR3 here is CASSDGQGNTGELFF. For the CDR3, the DNA is TGTGCCAGCAGCGACGGACAGGGGAACACCGGGGAGCTGTTTTTT.

The chain has TRBV6-1 and TRBJ2-2, with D hard to call. The germline CDR1 and CDR2 sequences are MNHNS and SASEGT. The CDR3 is made up of 15 amino acids. Deletions cut 1 base from V and 6 bases from J, with 12 bases between. The DNA for the CDR3 is TGTGCCAGCAGTGAAGGACGCTCCTTGCCCGGGGAGCTGTTTTTT. Protein product: CASSEGRSLPGELFF.

This chain connects TRBV7-9 to TRBJ1-1; TRBD1 agrees at 8 bases. The germline CDR1 and CDR2 sequences are SEHNR and FQNEAQ (reference sequence). The CDR3 consists of 16 residues. V gave up 5 bases and J gave up 2 bases; unmatched junction bases: 10. CDR3 nucleotides: TGTGCCAGCAGCCCCTGGACCGGACAGGGCAACACTGAAGCTTTCTTT. It yields the protein CASSPWTGQGNTEAFF.

J is TRBJ2-7 and V is TRBV5-1; weak D call: TRBD1 (6 bases). This CDR3 is 16 amino acids long. Deletions cut 3 bases from V and 2 bases from J, with 18 bases between. Germline V gene data show CDR1 as SGHRS and CDR2 as YFSETQ. CDR3 nucleotides: TGCGCCAGCAGCTCGGGTCTCCGGGACAAGACCTACGAGCAGTACTTC. This translates into CASSSGLRDKTYEQYF.

This rearrangement joins TRBV20-1 to TRBJ1-2, with TRBD1 matching over 7 bases. V was pared by 3 bases and J by 4 bases, with 8 bases of the junction left unmatched. The CDR3 totals 14 residues. Germline CDR1 and CDR2: DFQATT and SNEGSKA (reference sequence). CDR3 bases: TGCAGTGCTAGTAGCGGACAGGAGATCTATGGCTACACCTTC. Protein: CSASSGQEIYGYTF.

This clone has only a few counts. This chain connects TRBV7-9 to TRBJ1-1; weak D call: TRBD1 (6 bases). Germline values: CDR1 SEHNR, CDR2 FQNEAQ (reference sequence). CDR3 length equals 14 residues. Between the trimmed V and J ends, which lost 1 base and 5 bases, there was a span of 11 bases. The CDR3 region has the DNA TGTGCCAGCAGCTTAGACAGGGACGGGACTGAAGCTTTCTTT. Translated, it gives CASSLDRDGTEAFF.

This clone was counted once. The sample holds other DNA sequences that translate to the same CDR3. The V and J genes are TRBV18 and TRBJ2-2, with TRBD2 identical over 7 bases. J gave up 4 bases and V 6 bases, and 5 bases lay outside the gene matches. This CDR3 contains 14 residues. Germline-derived CDR1 and CDR2 are KGHSH and LQKENI. The CDR3 nucleotides are TGTGCCAGCTCCCCTGGCGGGAGCACCGGGGAGCTGTTTTTT. Translation: CASSPGGSTGELFF.

The chain combines TRBV7-9 with TRBJ2-1; 14 bases line up with TRBD2. Trimming took 5 bases from V and 10 from J; bases not matched to a gene: 4. The germline V gene encodes CDR1 SEHNR and CDR2 FQNEAQ (reference sequence). This CDR3 comprises 14 residues. The CDR3 nucleotides are TGTGCCAGCAGCGCGACTAGCGGGAGGGCGGAGCAGTTCTTC. This sequence encodes CASSATSGRAEQFF. The whole variable domain, remainder taken from reference TRBV7-9 and TRBJ2-1, is DTGVSQNPRHKITKRGQNVTFRCDPISEHNRLYWYRQTLGQGPEFLTYFQNEAQLEKSRLLSDRFSAERPKGSFSTLEIQRTEQGDSAMYLCASSATSGRAEQFFGPGTRLTVL.